This T cell receptor (beta chain) originates from a study of T-cell memory formation after mild COVID-19. MiXCR, run by TCRdb on the 5' RACE reads, gives a single entry per CDR3 protein. The profile shows hundreds of thousands of distinct CDR3 sequences, 25% to 30% of them singletons. The CDR3 has 15 residues. Germline lookup yields CDR1 SGHRS and CDR2 YFSETQ. Trimming cost V 4 bases and J 0 bases, with 13 bases left between them. This clonotype was detected a few times. This TCR derives from an adult woman who had mild COVID-19 (a few samples of this study predate the infection). Cell type and time point are not known. Sequencing used PBMCs or a T cell subset sorted from them (not recorded which). The chain employs TRBV5-1 and TRBJ1-1; no firm D call. CDR3 region: CASSPSGRLNTEAFF. The CDR3 DNA follows: TGCGCCAGCAGCCCCAGCGGCAGGCTGAACACTGAAGCTTTCTTT.